This TCR beta chain was sequenced during a study of breast tumors, draining lymph nodes, adjacent tissues. Germline V gives CDR1 LGHNA, CDR2 YNFKEQ. The CDR3 sequence is 15 residues long. J was trimmed by 5 bases and V by 3 bases; bases with no gene match: 5. Breast cancer patients provided tissue from their axillary draining lymph nodes. A single record per CDR3 protein comes from TCRdb applying MiXCR to the multiplex PCR reads. The sample consists of 140,000 to 150,000 distinct CDR3 sequences, about 33% of them appearing once. This clonotype was observed a few times. The sequencing input was axillary lymph node tissue. This TCR derives from a female donor with breast cancer. Some clones in this sample may be carry-over from other donors' samples. The V gene is TRBV4-2, the J gene TRBJ1-1; TRBD1 agrees at 11 bases. This CDR3 is CASSHAGQGATEAFF. CDR3 sequence (DNA): TGTGCCAGCAGCCATGCCGGACAGGGGGCAACTGAAGCTTTCTTT.